The clone carrying this TCR beta chain was seen just once. Its specificity is unknown. This specimen comes from a study of cytomegalovirus exposure and HLA in healthy donors. Study-level results: Despite most TCR sequences being rare, some public TCRs occurred in many donors. CMV serostatus was the sole immune exposure information available. It emerged from a later analysis that several of the most significant clusters appeared to be linked to common viral pathogens.

Per germline, CDR1 SGHTA and CDR2 FQGNSA. This CDR3 contains 12 residues. V shed 5 bases and J shed 5 bases, with 9 bases lying between them. PCR amplification relied on 60 Vbeta primers (plus 13 Jbeta primers). In the authors' methods: Unique TCR beta chains totaled 65 million to 95 million in a later count, with around 11 million of them shared. TCRdb keeps only in-frame clones here, not all; method: immunoSEQ multiplex PCR. V and J calls and clone size follow that table, whereas D and trimming were derived from the DNA. The sample shows some 100,000 clones, about four fifths of them seen only once.

The specimen was PBMCs. The V call is TRBV7-2, the J call TRBJ1-2; TRBD1 is a possible D gene (5 bases). The TCR originated in a female donor in good health and CMV-seropositive. The chain's CDR3 is CASSGGTYGYTF. As DNA, the CDR3 is TGTGCCAGCAGCGGGGGGACTTATGGCTACACCTTC. The full variable domain, in which reference TRBV7-2 and TRBJ1-2 provide the parts outside the CDR3, is GAGVSQSPSNKVTEKGKDVELRCDPISGHTALYWYRQSLGQGLEFLIYFQGNSAPDKSGLPSDRFSAERTGGSVSTLTIQRTQQEDSAVYLCASSGGTYGYTFGSGTRLTVV.